This record concerns one TCR beta chain sequence. This entry belongs to a study of blood T cell repertoires in COVID-19. Study-wide context: There were acute and convalescent COVID-19 samples, and they came from the United States, Italy and Spain. Sources were T cells, B-cell-depleted T cells, or PBMCs; the material itself was cDNA or gDNA.

Original processing notes: The authors estimated nucleated cell counts from reference gene primer amplification. This table comes from immunoSEQ multiplex PCR, and its TCRdb copy is limited to in-frame clones, with some not included. V and J calls plus clone size are reproduced from that table; the DNA served to infer D and trimming. The sample lists around 260,000 clones; around 90% were seen once. This clonotype was obtained from a woman between 40 and 55 years old who had recovered from COVID-19. The sample was peripheral blood.

CDR3 in amino acids: CASSLSTPGTGVYEQYF. CDR3 in DNA: TGTGCCAGCAGCTTATCCACCCCGGGGACAGGGGTTTACGAGCAGTACTTC. V and J are TRBV7-6 and TRBJ2-7; 10 bases agree with TRBD1. With V trimmed by 2 bases and J by 4 bases, 11 bases remained unmatched. The CDR3 has 17 amino acids. In germline, CDR1 is SGHVS, CDR2 FNYEAQ.